Below are 9 T cell receptor beta chains sequenced from a single sample in a study of immune evolution from preneoplasia to lung adenocarcinoma (dated by TCRdb to the early 2020s). The library was obtained by the immunoSEQ multiplex PCR assay. TCRdb limited this immuneACCESS table to in-frame rearrangements with V and J called. A share of clones is missing; checked studies link under half to unresolved V genes, and the rest is unexplained. This sample holds about 9,500 clones; roughly 90% were observed only once. The ten largest clones represent 2% to 2.5% of the sample. Input material: FFPE invasive lung adenocarcinoma tissue. The sample's cell subset or site label is to be understood as: frankly invasive lung adenocarcinoma (ADC). The receptors come from a person aged 65 to 85 with invasive lung adenocarcinoma.

The chain has TRBV5-4 and TRBJ1-2, with D perhaps TRBD1 (5 bases). CDR3 length: 14 amino acids. The V gene's germline CDR1 is SGHNT and CDR2 YYREEE (reference sequence). Trimming took 4 bases from V and 4 from J, leaving 14 bases between them. The CDR3 DNA reads as TGTGCCAGCAGCCAGGACACCTACCTCTATGGCTACACCTTC. This translates into CASSQDTYLYGYTF.

V usage is TRBV7-9 and J usage is TRBJ2-1; 8 bases map to TRBD2. This CDR3 has 18 amino acids. Trimming cost V 4 bases and J 4 bases; bases outside gene matches: 15. CDR1 and CDR2 (germline): SEHNR, FQNEAQ (reference sequence). The CDR3 reads CASSSGGSVGGRYNEQFF. CDR3 in DNA: TGTGCCAGCAGCTCTGGGGGGTCTGTAGGCGGGAGGTACAATGAGCAGTTCTTC.

V gene TRBV5-4 combines with J gene TRBJ1-1; possible D gene TRBD1, 5 bases. The CDR3 runs to 14 residues. Looked up from germline, CDR1 is SGHNT and CDR2 is YYREEE (reference sequence). With 5 bases removed from V and 9 bases from J, the gap between germline ends came to 20 bases. The CDR3 is CASSFPGDRHKAFF. The DNA for the CDR3 is TGTGCCAGCAGTTTCCCTGGGGACCGACATAAAGCTTTCTTT.

This clone is classed as medium-sized (0.01 to 0.1%). The chain joins TRBV19 to TRBJ1-4, with D unresolved. V was shortened by 3 bases and J by 4 bases, with 9 bases between the two germline ends. The CDR3 totals 14 residues. Germline V gene lookup returns CDR1 LNHDA and CDR2 SQIVND (reference sequence). CDR3 nucleotide sequence: TGTGCCAGTAGTATCGGCAGCCTTAATGAAAAACTGTTTTTT. Its translation is CASSIGSLNEKLFF. The variable domain in full, completed from reference TRBV19 and TRBJ1-4, reads DGGITQSPKYLFRKEGQNVTLSCEQNLNHDAMYWYRQDPGQGLRLIYYSQIVNDFQKGDIAEGYSVSREKKESFPLTVTSAQKNPTAFYLCASSIGSLNEKLFFGSGTQLSVL.

The chain links TRBV10-3 to TRBJ1-2, with D possibly matching TRBD1 (6 bases). The V gene lost 2 bases and the J gene lost 1 base, with 11 bases spanning the gap. Germline V gene lookup returns CDR1 ENHRY and CDR2 SYGVKD. This CDR3 spans 15 amino acids. Written as DNA, the CDR3 is TGTGCCATCAGTGAGGTCAGACAGGATAACTATGGCTACACCTTC. Amino acid sequence: CAISEVRQDNYGYTF.

This clone was observed once. This chain joins TRBV6-1 and TRBJ1-1, with a tentative D call TRBD1 (5 bases). The CDR3 consists of 14 residues. CDR1 and CDR2 (germline): MNHNS, SASEGT. Trimming pared 1 base from V and 7 bases from J, leaving 13 bases between. The CDR3 bases are TGTGCCAGCAGTGAAGAGAGGGGTAACGTTGAAGCTTTCTTT. This codes for CASSEERGNVEAFF.

The rearrangement uses TRBV7-3 and TRBJ1-1, with D perhaps matching TRBD1 (5 bases). V dropped 1 base and J dropped 1 base, with 25 bases sitting between them. CDR1 and CDR2 (germline): SGHTA, FQGTGA. This CDR3 contains 20 residues. CDR3 protein: CASSLIPSLRGAPGNTEAFF. Written as DNA, the CDR3 is TGTGCCAGCAGCTTAATCCCCTCTTTGCGAGGGGCGCCGGGGAACACTGAAGCTTTCTTT. Full variable domain (missing parts from reference TRBV7-3 and TRBJ1-1): GAGVSQTPSNKVTEKGKYVELRCDPISGHTALYWYRQSLGQGPEFLIYFQGTGAADDSGLPNDRFFAVRPEGSVSTLKIQRTERGDSAVYLCASSLIPSLRGAPGNTEAFFGQGTRLTVV.

The chain has TRBV27 and TRBJ2-7; 12 bases fit TRBD2. CDR1 MNHEY and CDR2 SMNVEV come from the germline V gene (reference sequence). The V segment lost 8 bases and the J segment 4 bases; nucleotides outside the gene matches: 9. The CDR3 runs 15 residues. The DNA for the CDR3 is TGTGCCAGCCCCCGACTAGCGGGAGTAGGTTACGAGCAGTACTTC. Protein sequence: CASPRLAGVGYEQYF.

V and J are TRBV18 and TRBJ1-1, with D maybe TRBD1 (5 bases). Germline V CDR1 and CDR2: KGHSH, LQKENI. The CDR3 extends over 13 amino acids. The germline V and J ends were trimmed by 3 bases and 5 bases, with 10 bases remaining between them. This chain's CDR3 is CASSPLGGTEAFF. The CDR3 region has the DNA TGTGCCAGCTCACCGTTGGGGGGGACTGAAGCTTTCTTT.